Sequencing of this TCR beta chain was carried out in a study of cytomegalovirus exposure and HLA in healthy donors. Study-wide results and limits: Reports described diagnosis of cytomegalovirus status by the classifier as highly specific and sensitive.

J lost 4 bases, V lost 1 base, and 3 bases had no gene match. Germline loops: CDR1 SGHNT, CDR2 YENEEA. This CDR3 region has 15 residues. Profiling relied on immunoSEQ multiplex PCR, and the TCRdb table lists in-frame clones only, not all of them. The data show 100,000 to 150,000 clones, with roughly nine tenths seen just once and approximately 2% held by the top ten. To note about this clone: Its specificity is not known.

The validation cohort, a group of 120 subjects, included the donors and was separate from the approximately 700-subject first cohort. Sequenced sample: PBMCs. The TCR originated in a woman aged 18-29 years in good health and CMV-seronegative. This chain links TRBV11-3 with TRBJ2-3; 9 bases fit TRBD2. The CDR3 sequence is CASSLVLAGPDTQYF. The CDR3 DNA follows: TGTGCCAGCAGCTTAGTCCTAGCGGGACCAGATACGCAGTATTTT.